A selection of T cell receptor beta chains follows, all from one sample in a study of radiation and T cells in renal cell carcinoma. The repertoire was sequenced with immunoSEQ multiplex PCR; TCRdb's copy has only in-frame clones and lacks some. In the table there are about 150,000 clones, about 86% of which are singletons. Specimen: blood, collected from a patient whose treatment included radiotherapy and nephrectomy. These receptors were obtained from a woman aged 45-65 years with renal cell carcinoma. Each CDR3 is given with its conserved first and last residue. The order of the fields is V gene, clone size, D gene, J gene, CDR3 protein, CDR3 DNA. D genes are given only for firm matches. Clone size appears in some rows only: once, few, many, or a class for an expanded clone.

V: TRBV7-9
size: .
D: TRBD2
J: TRBJ2-7
CDR3: CASSLASRTSGRATYEQYF
DNA: TGTGCCAGCAGCTTAGCGAGTCGGACTAGCGGGAGGGCCACGTACGAGCAGTACTTC

V: TRBV7-2
size: once
D: .
J: TRBJ1-2
CDR3: CASSLGGTNYGYTF
DNA: TGTGCCAGCAGCTTAGGAGGGACTAACTATGGCTACACCTTC

V: TRBV5-5
size: .
D: TRBD1
J: TRBJ1-5
CDR3: CASSLQGPQPQHF
DNA: TGTGCCAGCAGCTTACAGGGGCCTCAGCCCCAGCATTTT

V: TRBV10-3
size: .
D: .
J: TRBJ2-7
CDR3: CAIKVASESYEQYF
DNA: TGTGCCATCAAGGTGGCTAGCGAATCCTACGAGCAGTACTTC

V: TRBV4-2
size: .
D: .
J: TRBJ1-3
CDR3: CASSQDPGVTGNTIYF
DNA: TGTGCCAGCAGCCAAGATCCAGGGGTCACTGGAAACACCATATATTTT

V: TRBV9
size: .
D: .
J: TRBJ1-1
CDR3: CASTIGDRITEAFF
DNA: TGTGCCAGCACCATTGGCGACAGAATTACTGAAGCTTTCTTT

V: TRBV6-5
size: once
D: .
J: TRBJ2-5
CDR3: CASSLAGHRETQYF
DNA: TGTGCCAGCAGCTTGGCCGGGCACCGGGAGACCCAGTACTTC

V: TRBV6-6
size: .
D: .
J: TRBJ2-4
CDR3: CASSYHEGNIQYF
DNA: TGTGCCAGCAGTTACCACGAGGGGAACATTCAGTACTTC

V: TRBV19
size: .
D: .
J: TRBJ2-7
CDR3: CASSTPGGGYEQYF
DNA: TGTGCCAGTAGTACCCCAGGTGGCGGATACGAGCAGTACTTC

V: TRBV5-1
size: few
D: .
J: TRBJ2-3
CDR3: CASSSPSTDTQYF
DNA: TGCGCCAGCAGCTCTCCTAGCACAGATACGCAGTATTTT

V: TRBV5-1
size: .
D: TRBD1
J: TRBJ1-4
CDR3: CASSPGQSNEKLFF
DNA: TGCGCCAGCAGCCCGGGACAGTCAAATGAAAAACTGTTTTTT

V: TRBV15
size: .
D: .
J: TRBJ2-5
CDR3: CATSRETGRGETQYF
DNA: TGTGCCACCAGCAGAGAGACAGGGAGGGGAGAGACCCAGTACTTC

V: TRBV7-2
size: once
D: TRBD2
J: TRBJ2-7
CDR3: CASSSVAGGGNEQYF
DNA: TGTGCCAGCAGCTCCGTAGCGGGAGGGGGGAACGAGCAGTACTTC

V: TRBV30
size: .
D: .
J: TRBJ1-3
CDR3: CAWSWSGSFSGNTIYF
DNA: TGTGCCTGGAGCTGGTCGGGCAGCTTCTCTGGAAACACCATATATTTT

V: TRBV27
size: .
D: TRBD1
J: TRBJ1-2
CDR3: CASSFRLTGGDYGYTF
DNA: TGTGCCAGCAGTTTCCGCCTGACAGGGGGCGACTATGGCTACACCTTC

V: TRBV28
size: few
D: TRBD1
J: TRBJ2-7
CDR3: CASLIQGANEQYF
DNA: TGTGCCAGCTTGATACAGGGGGCAAACGAGCAGTACTTC

V: TRBV4-1
size: few
D: .
J: TRBJ1-1
CDR3: CASSQDGQTEAFF
DNA: TGCGCCAGCAGCCAAGATGGGCAGACTGAAGCTTTCTTT

V: TRBV30
size: few
D: .
J: TRBJ1-1
CDR3: CAWSAGTLMNTEAFF
DNA: TGTGCCTGGAGTGCCGGGACACTGATGAACACTGAAGCTTTCTTT